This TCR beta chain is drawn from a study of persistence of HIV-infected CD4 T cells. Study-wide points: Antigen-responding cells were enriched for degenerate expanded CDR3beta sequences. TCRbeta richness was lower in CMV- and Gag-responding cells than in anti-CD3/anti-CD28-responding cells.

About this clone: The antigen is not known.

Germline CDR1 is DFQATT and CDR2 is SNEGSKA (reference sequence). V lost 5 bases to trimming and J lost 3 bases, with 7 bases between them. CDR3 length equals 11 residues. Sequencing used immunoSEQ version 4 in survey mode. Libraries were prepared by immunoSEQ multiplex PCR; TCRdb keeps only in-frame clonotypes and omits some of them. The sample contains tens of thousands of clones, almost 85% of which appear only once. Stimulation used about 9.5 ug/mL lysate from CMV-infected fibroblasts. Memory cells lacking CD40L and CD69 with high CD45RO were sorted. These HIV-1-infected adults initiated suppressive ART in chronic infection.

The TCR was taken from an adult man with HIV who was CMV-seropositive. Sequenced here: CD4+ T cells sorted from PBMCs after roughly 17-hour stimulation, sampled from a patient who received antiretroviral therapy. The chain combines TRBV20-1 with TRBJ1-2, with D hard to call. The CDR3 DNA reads TGCAGTGCTGCCCCTTACTATGGCTACACCTTC. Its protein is CSAAPYYGYTF.